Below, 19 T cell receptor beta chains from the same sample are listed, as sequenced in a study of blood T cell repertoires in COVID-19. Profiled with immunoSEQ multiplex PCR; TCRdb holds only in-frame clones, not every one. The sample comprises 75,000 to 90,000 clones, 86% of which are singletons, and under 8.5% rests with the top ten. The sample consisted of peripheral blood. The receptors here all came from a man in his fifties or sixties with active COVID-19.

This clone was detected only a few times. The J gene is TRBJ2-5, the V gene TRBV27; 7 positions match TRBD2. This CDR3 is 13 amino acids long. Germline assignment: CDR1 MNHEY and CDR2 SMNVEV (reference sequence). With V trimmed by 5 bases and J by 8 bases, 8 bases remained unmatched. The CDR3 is CASSHPSGVTQYF. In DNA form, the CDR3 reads TGTGCCAGCAGTCACCCTAGCGGAGTAACCCAGTACTTC.

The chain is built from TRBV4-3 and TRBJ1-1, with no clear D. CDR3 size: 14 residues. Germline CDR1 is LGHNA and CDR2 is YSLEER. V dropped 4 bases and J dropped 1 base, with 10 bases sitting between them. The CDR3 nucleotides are TGCGCCAGCAGCCTTCTTGGAGGGAACACTGAAGCTTTCTTT. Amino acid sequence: CASSLLGGNTEAFF.

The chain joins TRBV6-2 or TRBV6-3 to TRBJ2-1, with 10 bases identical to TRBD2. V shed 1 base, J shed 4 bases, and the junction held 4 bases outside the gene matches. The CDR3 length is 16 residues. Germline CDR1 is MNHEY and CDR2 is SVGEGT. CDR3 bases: TGTGCCAGCAGTTACTTCCCTAGCGGGAGTTACAATGAGCAGTTCTTC. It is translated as CASSYFPSGSYNEQFF.

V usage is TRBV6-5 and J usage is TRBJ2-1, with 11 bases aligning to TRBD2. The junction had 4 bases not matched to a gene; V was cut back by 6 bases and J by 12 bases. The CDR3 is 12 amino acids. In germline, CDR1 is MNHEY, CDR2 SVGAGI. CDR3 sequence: CASRSLAGGQFF. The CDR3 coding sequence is TGTGCCAGCAGATCCCTAGCGGGGGGGCAGTTCTTC.

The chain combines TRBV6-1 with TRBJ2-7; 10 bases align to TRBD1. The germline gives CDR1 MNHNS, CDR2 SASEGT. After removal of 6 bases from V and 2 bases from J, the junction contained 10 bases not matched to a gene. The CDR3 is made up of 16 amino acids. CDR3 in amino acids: CASRERDRGGAYEQYF. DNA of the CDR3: TGTGCCAGCAGAGAAAGGGACAGGGGTGGGGCCTACGAGCAGTACTTC.

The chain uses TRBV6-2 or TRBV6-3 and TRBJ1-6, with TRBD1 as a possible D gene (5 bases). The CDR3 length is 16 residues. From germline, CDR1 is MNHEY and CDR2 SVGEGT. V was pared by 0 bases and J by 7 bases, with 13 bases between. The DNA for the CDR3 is TGTGCCAGCAGTTACTCGTCCCGCGGGACGAATTCACCCCTCCACTTT. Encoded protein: CASSYSSRGTNSPLHF.

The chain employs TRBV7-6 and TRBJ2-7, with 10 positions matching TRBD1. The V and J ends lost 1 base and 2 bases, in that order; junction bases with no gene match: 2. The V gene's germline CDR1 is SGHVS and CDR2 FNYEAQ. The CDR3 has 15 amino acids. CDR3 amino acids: CASSLEGTGAYEQYF. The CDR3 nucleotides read TGTGCCAGCAGCTTAGAGGGGACAGGGGCCTACGAGCAGTACTTC.

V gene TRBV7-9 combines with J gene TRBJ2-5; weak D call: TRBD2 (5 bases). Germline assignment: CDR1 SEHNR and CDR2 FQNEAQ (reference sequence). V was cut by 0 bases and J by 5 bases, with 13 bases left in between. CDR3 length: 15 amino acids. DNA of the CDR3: TGTGCCAGCAGCTTAGCGGCCGGGGTAGGGGAGACCCAGTACTTC. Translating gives CASSLAAGVGETQYF. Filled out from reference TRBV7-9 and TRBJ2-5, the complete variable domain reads DTGVSQNPRHKITKRGQNVTFRCDPISEHNRLYWYRQTLGQGPEFLTYFQNEAQLEKSRLLSDRFSAERPKGSFSTLEIQRTEQGDSAMYLCASSLAAGVGETQYFGPGTRLLVL.

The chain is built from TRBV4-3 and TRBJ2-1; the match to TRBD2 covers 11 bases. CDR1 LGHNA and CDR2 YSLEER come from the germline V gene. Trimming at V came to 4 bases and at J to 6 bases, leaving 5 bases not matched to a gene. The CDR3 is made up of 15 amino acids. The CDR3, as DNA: TGCGCCAGCAGCCCACTAGCGGGAGAGGGCAATGAGCAGTTCTTC. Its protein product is CASSPLAGEGNEQFF.

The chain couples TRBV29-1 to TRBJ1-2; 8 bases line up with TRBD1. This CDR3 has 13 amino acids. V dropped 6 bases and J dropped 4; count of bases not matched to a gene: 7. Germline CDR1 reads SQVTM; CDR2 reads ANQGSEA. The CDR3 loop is CSVRTGQGYGYTF. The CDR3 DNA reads TGCAGCGTGAGGACAGGGCAAGGCTATGGCTACACCTTC.

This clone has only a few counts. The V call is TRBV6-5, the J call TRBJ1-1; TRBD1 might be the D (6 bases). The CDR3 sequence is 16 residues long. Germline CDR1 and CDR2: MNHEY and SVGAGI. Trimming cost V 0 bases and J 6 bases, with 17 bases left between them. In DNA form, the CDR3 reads TGTGCCAGCAGTTACTCGGGTCTGGCGGGGGCTTCTGAAGCTTTCTTT. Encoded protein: CASSYSGLAGASEAFF.

For the CDR3, the DNA is TGTGCCAGCAGTTCAGACAATGAGCAGTTCTTC. Translated, it gives CASSSDNEQFF. The chain has TRBV12-3 or TRBV12-4 and TRBJ2-1; D remains unclear. V was shortened by 4 bases and J by 5 bases, with 3 bases between the two germline ends. CDR3 length: 11 amino acids.

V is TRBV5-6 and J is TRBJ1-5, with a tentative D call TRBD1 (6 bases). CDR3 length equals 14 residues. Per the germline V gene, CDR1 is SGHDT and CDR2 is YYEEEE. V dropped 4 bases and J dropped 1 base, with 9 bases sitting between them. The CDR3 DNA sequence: TGTGCCAGCAGCGGAACAGGGAGCAATCAGCCCCAGCATTTT. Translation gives CASSGTGSNQPQHF.

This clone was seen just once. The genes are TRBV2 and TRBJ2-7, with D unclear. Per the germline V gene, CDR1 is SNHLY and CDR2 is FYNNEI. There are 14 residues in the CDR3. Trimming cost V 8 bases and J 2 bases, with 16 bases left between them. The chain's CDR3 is CASPQAKRTYEQYF. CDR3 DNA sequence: TGTGCCAGCCCCCAGGCAAAAAGGACCTACGAGCAGTACTTC.

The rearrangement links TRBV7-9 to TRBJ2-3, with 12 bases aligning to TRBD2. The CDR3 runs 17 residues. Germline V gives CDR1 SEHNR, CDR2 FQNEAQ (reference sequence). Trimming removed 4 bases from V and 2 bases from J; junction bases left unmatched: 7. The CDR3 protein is CASSYLGLAGLTDTQYF. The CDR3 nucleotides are TGTGCCAGCAGCTACTTGGGACTAGCGGGTCTCACAGATACGCAGTATTTT.

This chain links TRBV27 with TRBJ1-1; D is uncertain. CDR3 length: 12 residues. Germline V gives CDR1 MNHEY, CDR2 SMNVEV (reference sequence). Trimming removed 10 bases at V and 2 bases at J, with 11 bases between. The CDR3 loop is CATKHPNTEAFF. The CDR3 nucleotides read TGTGCCACCAAACACCCAAACACTGAAGCTTTCTTT.

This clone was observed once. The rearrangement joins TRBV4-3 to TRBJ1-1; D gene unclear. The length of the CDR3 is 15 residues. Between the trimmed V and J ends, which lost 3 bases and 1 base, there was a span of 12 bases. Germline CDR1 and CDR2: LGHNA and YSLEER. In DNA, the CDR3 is TGCGCCAGCAGCCAGGGTCTGAGGGAGAACACTGAAGCTTTCTTT. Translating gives CASSQGLRENTEAFF.

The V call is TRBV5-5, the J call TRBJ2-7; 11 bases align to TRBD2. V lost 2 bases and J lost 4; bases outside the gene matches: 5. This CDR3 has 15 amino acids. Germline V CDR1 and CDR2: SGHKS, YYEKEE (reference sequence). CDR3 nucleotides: TGTGCCAGCAGCTTCTTCCTAGCGGGAGGTTACGAGCAGTACTTC. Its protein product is CASSFFLAGGYEQYF.

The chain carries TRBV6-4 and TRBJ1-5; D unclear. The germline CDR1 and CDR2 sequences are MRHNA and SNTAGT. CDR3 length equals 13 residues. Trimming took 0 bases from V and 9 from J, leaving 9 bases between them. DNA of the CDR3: TGTGCCAGCAGTGACTCCCCCACTTCGCCCCAGCATTTT. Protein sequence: CASSDSPTSPQHF.